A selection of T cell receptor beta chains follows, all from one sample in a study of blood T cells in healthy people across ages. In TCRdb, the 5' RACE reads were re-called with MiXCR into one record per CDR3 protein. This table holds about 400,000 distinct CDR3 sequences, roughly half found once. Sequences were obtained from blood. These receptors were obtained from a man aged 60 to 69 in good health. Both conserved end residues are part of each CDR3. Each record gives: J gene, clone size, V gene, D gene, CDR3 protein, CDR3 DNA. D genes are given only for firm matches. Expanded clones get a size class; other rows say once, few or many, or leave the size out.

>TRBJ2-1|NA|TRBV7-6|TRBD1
CASSATGGTEDEQFF
TGTGCCAGCAGCGCGACAGGGGGAACTGAGGATGAGCAGTTCTTC
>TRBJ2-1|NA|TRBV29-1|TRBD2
CSVEASGRQFF
TGCAGCGTTGAAGCTAGCGGGAGGCAGTTCTTC
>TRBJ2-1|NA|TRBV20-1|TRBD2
CSARDVLAGDRTYNEQFF
TGCAGTGCTAGAGACGTCCTAGCGGGAGATCGGACCTACAATGAGCAGTTCTTC
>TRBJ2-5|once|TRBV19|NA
CASSIYNEQYF
TGTGCCAGTAGTATATACAATGAGCAGTACTTC
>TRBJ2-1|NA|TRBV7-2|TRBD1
CASSSGTGFPSPYNEQFF
TGTGCCAGCAGCTCAGGGACAGGGTTCCCTAGCCCCTACAATGAGCAGTTCTTC
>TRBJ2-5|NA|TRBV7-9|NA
CASSWPGFQHQETQYF
TGTGCCAGCAGCTGGCCGGGGTTCCAGCACCAAGAGACCCAGTACTTC
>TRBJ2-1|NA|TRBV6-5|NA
CASSLDQDNEQFF
TGTGCCAGCAGCTTAGATCAAGACAATGAGCAGTTCTTC
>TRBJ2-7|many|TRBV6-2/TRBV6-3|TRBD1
CASSYGQGRPGDYEQYF
TGTGCCAGCAGTTACGGACAGGGGAGACCAGGGGACTACGAGCAGTACTTC
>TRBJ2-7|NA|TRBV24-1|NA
CATSDPQAGSYEQYF
TGTGCCACTAGTGATCCACAGGCGGGATCCTACGAGCAGTACTTC
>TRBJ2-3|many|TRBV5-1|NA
CASSRRGATDTQYF
TGCGCCAGCTCCCGAAGGGGGGCGACAGATACGCAGTATTTT
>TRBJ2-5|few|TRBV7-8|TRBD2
CASSQHVAGVGETQYF
TGTGCCAGCAGCCAACATGTAGCGGGAGTAGGAGAGACCCAGTACTTC
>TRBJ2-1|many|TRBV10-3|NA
CAISERAYNEQFF
TGTGCCATCAGTGAGCGGGCTTACAATGAGCAGTTCTTC
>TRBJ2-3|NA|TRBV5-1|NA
CASSLPGDSSTDTQYF
TGCGCCAGCAGCTTGCCCGGGGATTCTAGCACAGATACGCAGTATTTT
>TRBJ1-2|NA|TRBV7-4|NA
CASSRNGYTF
TGTGCCAGCAGTCGTAATGGCTACACCTTC
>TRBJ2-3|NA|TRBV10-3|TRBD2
CAISAQRGGQDTQYF
TGTGCCATCAGTGCTCAGCGGGGGGGCCAAGATACGCAGTATTTT
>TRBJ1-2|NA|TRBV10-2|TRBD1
CASSEPRQGPRGYGYTF
TGCGCCAGCAGTGAGCCGAGACAGGGCCCCCGCGGCTATGGCTACACCTTC
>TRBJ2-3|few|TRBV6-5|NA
CASSYSMVRAGSTDTQYF
TGTGCCAGCAGTTACTCGATGGTCAGGGCAGGGAGCACAGATACGCAGTATTTT
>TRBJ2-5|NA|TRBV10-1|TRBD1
CASSDSGQGAETQYF
TGCGCCAGCAGTGACTCGGGACAGGGGGCCGAGACCCAGTACTTC
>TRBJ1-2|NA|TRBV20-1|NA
CSATGGEGYTF
TGCAGTGCAACCGGGGGGGAAGGCTACACCTTC